A single sample gave rise to the 23 T cell receptor beta chains below, sequenced in a study of blood T cell repertoires in COVID-19. Assay: immunoSEQ multiplex PCR; the TCRdb copy retains only in-frame clones and omits some. Among some 83,000 clones, around 84% were seen once, and the ten largest hold around 3.4%. The specimen was peripheral blood. These receptors were collected from a man in his forties or fifties with acute or convalescent COVID-19.

The rearrangement joins TRBV19 to TRBJ2-1; TRBD2 agrees at 8 bases. This CDR3 contains 14 residues. The trim removed 6 bases at V and 2 bases at J, leaving 3 bases unmatched. Germline CDR1 reads LNHDA; CDR2 reads SQIVND (reference sequence). CDR3 sequence reads: CASSGGGTYNEQFF. CDR3 coding DNA: TGTGCCAGTAGCGGCGGGGGGACCTACAATGAGCAGTTCTTC.

This chain joins TRBV4-3 and TRBJ2-5; TRBD2 matches at 11 bases. The CDR3 consists of 16 residues. CDR1 and CDR2 (germline): LGHNA, YSLEER. Trimming at V came to 0 bases and at J to 4 bases, leaving 4 bases not matched to a gene. This CDR3 is CASSQDLAGGSETQYF. As DNA, the CDR3 is TGCGCCAGCAGCCAAGATCTAGCGGGGGGATCAGAGACCCAGTACTTC.

This chain joins TRBV29-1 and TRBJ2-1, with 7 nucleotides matching TRBD2. Per the germline V gene, CDR1 is SQVTM and CDR2 is ANQGSEA. The length of the CDR3 is 11 residues. Losses at the gene ends were 4 bases for V and 10 bases for J; bases not matched to a gene: 4. The CDR3 loop is CSVGGGPEQFF. DNA for the CDR3: TGCAGCGTTGGGGGGGGACCCGAGCAGTTCTTC.

The rearrangement uses TRBV6-2 or TRBV6-3 and TRBJ1-2; 7 bases line up with TRBD1. V trimming: 4 bases; J trimming: 4 bases; junction bases outside the gene matches: 12. Germline-derived CDR1 and CDR2 are MNHEY and SVGEGT. The CDR3 contains 16 residues. CDR3 DNA: TGTGCCAGCAGTTCGGACAGGACTCAATTTAGCTATGGCTACACCTTC. Translating it yields CASSSDRTQFSYGYTF.

This chain connects TRBV4-3 to TRBJ2-7; 7 bases map to TRBD2. V shed 3 bases, J shed 7 bases, and the junction held 12 bases outside the gene matches. The CDR3 sequence is 15 residues long. The germline gives CDR1 LGHNA, CDR2 YSLEER. CDR3 in amino acids: CASSHSSGALQEQYF. The CDR3 DNA sequence: TGCGCCAGCAGCCACTCTAGCGGAGCCCTTCAGGAGCAGTACTTC.

A few counts support this clone. The V gene is TRBV10-3, the J gene TRBJ2-3; TRBD1 is a possible D gene (5 bases). The length of the CDR3 is 13 residues. Trimming pared 7 bases from V and 2 bases from J, leaving 10 bases between. Germline CDR1 reads ENHRY; CDR2 reads SYGVKD. DNA of the CDR3: TGTGCCATCACGGACACACTCACAGATACGCAGTATTTT. It codes for CAITDTLTDTQYF.

A word on this clone: Other DNA sequences from this sample encode an identical CDR3 as well. In DNA form, the CDR3 reads TGCAGTGCTAGTAGCGGCCACGAGCAGTACTTC. Translation: CSASSGHEQYF. The rearrangement joins TRBV20-1 to TRBJ2-7; a possible D gene is TRBD2 (6 bases). This CDR3 spans 11 amino acids. V lost 3 bases to trimming and J lost 5 bases, with 8 bases between them. Germline assignment: CDR1 DFQATT and CDR2 SNEGSKA (reference sequence).

V usage is TRBV6-2 or TRBV6-3 and J usage is TRBJ1-1, with TRBD1 matching over 7 bases. CDR1 is MNHEY, CDR2 SVGEGT, per germline. V dropped 6 bases and J dropped 4; count of bases not matched to a gene: 11. CDR3 length equals 15 residues. CDR3 nucleotides: TGTGCCAGCAGCCGCCCCACAGGGGCCGCCACTGAAGCTTTCTTT. It translates to CASSRPTGAATEAFF.

The chain has TRBV18 and TRBJ2-7; 11 bases align to TRBD2. This CDR3 contains 15 residues. The germline V gene has CDR1 KGHSH and CDR2 LQKENI. V trimming: 4 bases; J trimming: 0 bases; junction bases outside the gene matches: 2. CDR3 protein: CASSQTSGSSYEQYF. CDR3 nucleotide sequence: TGTGCCAGCTCACAAACTAGCGGGAGCTCCTACGAGCAGTACTTC.

This clone was detected only once. The rearrangement links TRBV24-1 to TRBJ2-7, with D possibly matching TRBD1 (6 bases). Looked up from germline, CDR1 is KGHDR and CDR2 is SFDVKD. There are 14 residues in the CDR3. Between the trimmed V and J ends, which lost 5 bases and 2 bases, there was a span of 12 bases. In DNA form, the CDR3 reads TGTGCCACCAGTGGCCGACAGGAGACCTACGAGCAGTACTTC. Translation gives CATSGRQETYEQYF.

The chain has TRBV2 and TRBJ2-5; possibly TRBD2 for D (5 bases). The CDR3 runs 13 residues. Germline lookup yields CDR1 SNHLY and CDR2 FYNNEI. The ends were cut back, 6 bases at V and 4 bases at J, with 12 bases in the middle. This CDR3 reads CASRRGLGETQYF. The DNA for the CDR3 is TGTGCCAGCAGACGAGGGCTTGGAGAGACCCAGTACTTC.

The V call is TRBV7-9, the J call TRBJ2-3; tentative D call: TRBD2 (7 bases). V lost 4 bases to trimming and J lost 4 bases, with 27 bases between them. This CDR3 region has 19 residues. Per the germline V gene, CDR1 is SEHNR and CDR2 is FQNEAQ (reference sequence). Written as DNA, the CDR3 is TGTGCCAGCAGCTCGCCCCTGGGGGGGGGCCCACCTATCCCAGATACGCAGTATTTT. Amino acids: CASSSPLGGGPPIPDTQYF.

The chain joins TRBV7-9 to TRBJ2-3; TRBD2 matches at 7 bases. CDR3 length equals 14 residues. The germline V gene has CDR1 SEHNR and CDR2 FQNEAQ (reference sequence). V dropped 8 bases and J dropped 0; count of bases not matched to a gene: 5. CDR3 nucleotide sequence: TGTGCCAGCTTAGCGGGCAGTAGCACAGATACGCAGTATTTT. Amino acid sequence: CASLAGSSTDTQYF.

The genes are TRBV7-9 and TRBJ2-3; TRBD1 matches 7 bases. Germline V lookup: CDR1 SEHNR, CDR2 FQNEAQ (reference sequence). This CDR3 comprises 16 residues. V lost 5 bases, J lost 1 base, and 9 bases stayed unmatched. CDR3 in DNA: TGTGCCAGCAGCCAAAAGGGGGCGCGGGGCACAGATACGCAGTATTTT. It is translated as CASSQKGARGTDTQYF.

The chain employs TRBV4-3 and TRBJ2-1; D gene ambiguous. The V and J ends lost 0 bases and 3 bases respectively, with 3 bases between them. This CDR3 spans 13 amino acids. CDR1 LGHNA and CDR2 YSLEER come from the germline V gene. For the CDR3, the DNA is TGCGCCAGCAGCCAAGAGTACTACAATGAGCAGTTCTTC. Translated: CASSQEYYNEQFF.

This rearrangement joins TRBV10-3 to TRBJ1-2, with 9 bases matching TRBD1. CDR3 length: 14 residues. Germline V CDR1 and CDR2: ENHRY, SYGVKD. V lost 6 bases and J lost 6; bases outside the gene matches: 8. The CDR3 DNA follows: TGTGCCATCAGACCCGGGACAGGGCTCCATGGCTACACCTTC. Protein product: CAIRPGTGLHGYTF.

The chain joins TRBV6-6 to TRBJ2-7; 7 nucleotides match TRBD1. Germline lookup yields CDR1 MNHNY and CDR2 SVGAGI (reference sequence). Trimming at V came to 6 bases and at J to 0 bases, leaving 5 bases not matched to a gene. The CDR3 is 14 residues long. The CDR3 DNA follows: TGTGCCAGCAGCTCAGCAGGGGGCTCCTACGAGCAGTACTTC. It yields the protein CASSSAGGSYEQYF.

The chain has TRBV30 and TRBJ2-7, with TRBD2 matching over 9 bases. J lost 2 bases, V lost 1 base, and 3 bases had no gene match. Germline loops: CDR1 GTSNPN, CDR2 SVGIG (reference sequence). The CDR3 is 14 residues long. CDR3 DNA: TGTGCCTGGAGTGGGACTAGCGCGGCCTACGAGCAGTACTTC. Residues: CAWSGTSAAYEQYF. Full variable domain (missing parts from reference TRBV30 and TRBJ2-7): SQTIHQWPATLVQPVGSPLSLECTVEGTSNPNLYWYRQAAGRGLQLLFYSVGIGQISSEVPQNLSASRPQDRQFILSSKKLLLSDSGFYLCAWSGTSAAYEQYFGPGTRLTVT.

This sequence joins TRBV2 and TRBJ2-5, with 13 nucleotides matching TRBD2. Germline V gene lookup returns CDR1 SNHLY and CDR2 FYNNEI. With V trimmed by 3 bases and J by 3 bases, 4 bases remained unmatched. This CDR3 has 16 residues. CDR3 sequence reads: CASSEGTSGMKETQYF. DNA of the CDR3: TGTGCCAGCAGTGAGGGGACTAGCGGGATGAAAGAGACCCAGTACTTC.

The chain couples TRBV6-2 or TRBV6-3 to TRBJ2-7, with D perhaps TRBD2 (5 bases). Germline V gene lookup returns CDR1 MNHEY and CDR2 SVGEGT. The CDR3 runs 14 residues. The germline V and J ends were trimmed by 2 bases and 4 bases, with 12 bases remaining between them. The CDR3 nucleotides read TGTGCCAGCAGTTACCGGGGAGAAAAGTACGAGCAGTACTTC. Residues: CASSYRGEKYEQYF.

The chain recombines TRBV5-6 with TRBJ2-5; TRBD2 agrees at 10 bases. V trimming: 6 bases; J trimming: 5 bases; junction bases outside the gene matches: 7. In germline, CDR1 is SGHDT, CDR2 YYEEEE. The CDR3 covers 14 residues. CDR3 residues: CASTLAGGRETQYF. The CDR3 DNA follows: TGTGCCAGCACCTTAGCGGGAGGCCGGGAGACCCAGTACTTC.

V usage is TRBV30 and J usage is TRBJ1-2; tentatively, D is TRBD1 (6 bases). Germline loops: CDR1 GTSNPN, CDR2 SVGIG (reference sequence). The CDR3 spans 13 residues. V lost 4 bases and J 4 bases, leaving 13 bases between the germline ends. The CDR3 is CAWKRGASYGYTF. The DNA for the CDR3 is TGTGCCTGGAAGCGGGGGGCGAGCTATGGCTACACCTTC.

The chain uses TRBV12-3 or TRBV12-4 and TRBJ2-1; 7 bases are shared with TRBD2. V dropped 7 bases and J dropped 7; count of bases not matched to a gene: 7. The CDR3 loop spans 13 amino acids. In DNA, the CDR3 is TGTGCCAGCACACCCTGGGAGGGGAATGAGCAGTTCTTC. The encoded protein is CASTPWEGNEQFF.